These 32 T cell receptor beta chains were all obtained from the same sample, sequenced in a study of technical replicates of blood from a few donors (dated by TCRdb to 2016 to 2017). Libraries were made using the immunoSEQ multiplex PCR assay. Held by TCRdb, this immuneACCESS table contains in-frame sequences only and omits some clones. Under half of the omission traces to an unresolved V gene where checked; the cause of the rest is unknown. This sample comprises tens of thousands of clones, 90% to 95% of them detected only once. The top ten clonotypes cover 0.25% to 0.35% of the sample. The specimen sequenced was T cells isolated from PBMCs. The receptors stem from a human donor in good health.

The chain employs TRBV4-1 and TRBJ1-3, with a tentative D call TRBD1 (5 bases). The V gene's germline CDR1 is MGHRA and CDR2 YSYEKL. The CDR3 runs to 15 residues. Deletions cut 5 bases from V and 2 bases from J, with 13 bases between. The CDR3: CASSYDPGTGNTIYF. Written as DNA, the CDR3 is TGCGCCAGCAGCTACGACCCAGGGACTGGAAACACCATATATTTT.

This chain's CDR3 is CASSLRGQGVRATNEKLFF. The CDR3 coding sequence is TGTGCCAGCAGTTTACGGGGGCAGGGGGTTCGTGCAACTAATGAAAAACTGTTTTTT. The V call is TRBV27, the J call TRBJ1-4; TRBD1 matches 7 bases. Germline loops: CDR1 MNHEY, CDR2 SMNVEV (reference sequence). With 2 bases clipped from V and 0 bases from J, the junction kept 12 bases outside the gene matches. CDR3 size: 19 residues.

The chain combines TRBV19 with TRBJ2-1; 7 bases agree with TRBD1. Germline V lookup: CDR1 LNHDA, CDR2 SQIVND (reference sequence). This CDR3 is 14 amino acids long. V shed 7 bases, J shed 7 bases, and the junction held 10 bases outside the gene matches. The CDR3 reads CASKLRDRYNEQFF. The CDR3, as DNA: TGTGCCAGTAAGTTAAGGGACAGATATAATGAGCAGTTCTTC.

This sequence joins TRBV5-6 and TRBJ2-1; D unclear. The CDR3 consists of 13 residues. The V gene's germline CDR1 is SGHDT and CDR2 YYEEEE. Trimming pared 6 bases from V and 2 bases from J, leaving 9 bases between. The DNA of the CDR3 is TGTGCCAGCACTAGGTTAACCTACAATGAGCAGTTCTTC. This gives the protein CASTRLTYNEQFF.

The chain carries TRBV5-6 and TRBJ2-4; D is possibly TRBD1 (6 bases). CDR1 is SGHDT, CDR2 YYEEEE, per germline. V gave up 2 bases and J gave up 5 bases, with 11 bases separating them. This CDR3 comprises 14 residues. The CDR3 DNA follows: TGTGCCAGCAGCTTAGGACAGCGTGAAAACATTCAGTACTTC. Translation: CASSLGQRENIQYF.

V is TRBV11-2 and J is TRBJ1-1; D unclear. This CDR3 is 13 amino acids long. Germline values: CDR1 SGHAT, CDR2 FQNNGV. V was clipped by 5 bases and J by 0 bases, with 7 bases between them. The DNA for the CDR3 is TGTGCCAGCAGCCTCACACTGAACACTGAAGCTTTCTTT. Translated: CASSLTLNTEAFF. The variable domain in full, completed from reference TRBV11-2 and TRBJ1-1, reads EAGVAQSPRYKIIEKRQSVAFWCNPISGHATLYWYQQILGQGPKLLIQFQNNGVVDDSQLPKDRFSAERLKGVDSTLKIQPAKLEDSAVYLCASSLTLNTEAFFGQGTRLTVV.

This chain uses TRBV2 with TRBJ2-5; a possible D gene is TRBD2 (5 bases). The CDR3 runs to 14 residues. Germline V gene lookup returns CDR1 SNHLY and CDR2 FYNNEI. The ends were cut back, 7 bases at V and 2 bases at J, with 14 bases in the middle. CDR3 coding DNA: TGTGCCAGCAAATATGACTATCAGCAAGAGACCCAGTACTTC. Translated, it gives CASKYDYQQETQYF.

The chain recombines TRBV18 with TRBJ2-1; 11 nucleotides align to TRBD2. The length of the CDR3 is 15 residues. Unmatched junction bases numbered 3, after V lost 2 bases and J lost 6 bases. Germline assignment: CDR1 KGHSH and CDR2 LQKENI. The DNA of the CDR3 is TGTGCCAGCTCACCAGGGACTAGCGGCCGCAATGAGCAGTTCTTC. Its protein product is CASSPGTSGRNEQFF.

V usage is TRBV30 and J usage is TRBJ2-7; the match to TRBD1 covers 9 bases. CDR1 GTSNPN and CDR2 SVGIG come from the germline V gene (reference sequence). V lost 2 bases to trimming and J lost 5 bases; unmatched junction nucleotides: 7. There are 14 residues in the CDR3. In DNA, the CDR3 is TGTGCCTGGAGTACCGGGACAGGGAAGGACGAGCAGTACTTC. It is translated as CAWSTGTGKDEQYF.

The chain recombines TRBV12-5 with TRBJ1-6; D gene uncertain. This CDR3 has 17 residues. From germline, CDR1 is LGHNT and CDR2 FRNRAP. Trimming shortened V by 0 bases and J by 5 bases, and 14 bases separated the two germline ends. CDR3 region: CASGLVRTGKNNSPLHF. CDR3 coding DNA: TGTGCTAGTGGTTTGGTACGGACTGGGAAGAATAATTCACCCCTCCACTTT.

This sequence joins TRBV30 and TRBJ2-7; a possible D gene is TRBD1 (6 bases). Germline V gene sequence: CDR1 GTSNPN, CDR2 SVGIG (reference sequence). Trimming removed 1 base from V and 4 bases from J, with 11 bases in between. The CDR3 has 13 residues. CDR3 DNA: TGTGCCTGGAGTGAGACAGGACGATACGAGCAGTACTTC. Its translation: CAWSETGRYEQYF.

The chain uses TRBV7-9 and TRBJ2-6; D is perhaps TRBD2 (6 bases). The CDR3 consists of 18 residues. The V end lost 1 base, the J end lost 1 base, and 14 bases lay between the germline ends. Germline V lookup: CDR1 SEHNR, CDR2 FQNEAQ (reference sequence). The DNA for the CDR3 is TGTGCCAGCAGCTTAGGGCGGGGTACCGATTCTGGGGCCAACGTCCTGACTTTC. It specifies CASSLGRGTDSGANVLTF.

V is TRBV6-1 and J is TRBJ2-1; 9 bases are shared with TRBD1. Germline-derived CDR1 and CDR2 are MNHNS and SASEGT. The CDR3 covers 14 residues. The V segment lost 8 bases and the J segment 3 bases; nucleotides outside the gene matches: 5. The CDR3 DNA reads TGTGCCAGCGACAGGGGGATCGTCTACAATGAGCAGTTCTTC. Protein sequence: CASDRGIVYNEQFF.

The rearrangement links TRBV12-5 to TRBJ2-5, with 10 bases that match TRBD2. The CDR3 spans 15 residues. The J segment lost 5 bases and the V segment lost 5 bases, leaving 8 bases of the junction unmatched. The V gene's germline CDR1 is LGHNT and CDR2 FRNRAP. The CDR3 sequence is CASGTQRGGRETQYF. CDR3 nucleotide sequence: TGTGCTAGTGGTACCCAGCGGGGGGGCCGGGAGACCCAGTACTTC.

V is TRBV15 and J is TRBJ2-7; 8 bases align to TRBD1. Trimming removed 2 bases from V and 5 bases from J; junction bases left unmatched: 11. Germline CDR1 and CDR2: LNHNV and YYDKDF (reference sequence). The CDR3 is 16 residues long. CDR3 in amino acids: CATSRPVQGDKHEQYF. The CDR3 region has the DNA TGTGCCACCAGCAGACCCGTACAGGGGGATAAACACGAGCAGTACTTC.

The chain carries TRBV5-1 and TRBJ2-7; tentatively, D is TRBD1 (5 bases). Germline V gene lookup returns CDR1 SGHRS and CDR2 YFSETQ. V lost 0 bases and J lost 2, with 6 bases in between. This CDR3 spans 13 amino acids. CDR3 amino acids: CASSLAGTYEQYF. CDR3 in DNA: TGCGCCAGCAGCTTGGCAGGGACCTACGAGCAGTACTTC.

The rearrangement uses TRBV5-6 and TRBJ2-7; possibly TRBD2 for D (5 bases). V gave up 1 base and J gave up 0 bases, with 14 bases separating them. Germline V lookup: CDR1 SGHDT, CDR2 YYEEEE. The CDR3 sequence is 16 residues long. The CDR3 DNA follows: TGTGCCAGCAGCTTGTTCGGGATAGGGTACTCCTACGAGCAGTACTTC. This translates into CASSLFGIGYSYEQYF.

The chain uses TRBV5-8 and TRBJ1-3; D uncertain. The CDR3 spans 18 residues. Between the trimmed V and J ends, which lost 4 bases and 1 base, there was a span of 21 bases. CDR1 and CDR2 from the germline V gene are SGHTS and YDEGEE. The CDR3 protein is CASSPITPGGPSGNTIYF. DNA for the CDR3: TGTGCCAGCAGCCCGATAACCCCGGGAGGACCGTCTGGAAACACCATATATTTT.

The chain's CDR3 is CASSLVALAGPSDTDTQYF. The CDR3 nucleotides are TGTGCCAGCAGCTTAGTCGCGCTAGCGGGGCCTTCTGACACAGATACGCAGTATTTT. The chain is built from TRBV7-2 and TRBJ2-3; 9 bases match TRBD2. The ends lost 1 base at V and 2 bases at J; junction bases unmatched: 13. This CDR3 has 19 amino acids. CDR1 SGHTA and CDR2 FQGNSA come from the germline V gene.

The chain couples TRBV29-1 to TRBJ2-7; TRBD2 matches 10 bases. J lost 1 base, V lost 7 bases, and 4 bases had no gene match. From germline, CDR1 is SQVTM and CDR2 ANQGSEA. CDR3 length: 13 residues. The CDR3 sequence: CSAASGGSYEQYF. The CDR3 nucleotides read TGCAGCGCTGCTAGCGGGGGATCCTACGAGCAGTACTTC.

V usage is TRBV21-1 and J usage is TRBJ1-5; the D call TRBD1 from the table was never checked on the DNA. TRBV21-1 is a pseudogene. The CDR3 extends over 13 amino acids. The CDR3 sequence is CASSEQGIQPQHF. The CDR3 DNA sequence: TGTGCCAGCAGCGAACAGGGGATCCAGCCCCAGCATTTT.

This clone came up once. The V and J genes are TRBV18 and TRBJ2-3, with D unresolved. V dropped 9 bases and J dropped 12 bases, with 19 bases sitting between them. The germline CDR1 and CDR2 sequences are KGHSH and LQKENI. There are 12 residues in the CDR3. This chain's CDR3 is CASRHSPDPQYF. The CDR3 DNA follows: TGTGCCAGTCGACATTCCCCCGACCCACAGTATTTT. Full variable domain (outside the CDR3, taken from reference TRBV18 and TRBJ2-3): NAGVMQNPRHLVRRRGQEARLRCSPMKGHSHVYWYRQLPEEGLKFMVYLQKENIIDESGMPKERFSAEFPKEGPSILRIQQVVRGDSAAYFCASRHSPDPQYFGPGTRLTVL.

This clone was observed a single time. The CDR3 sequence: CASGLVLGTGSYEQYF. In DNA, the CDR3 is TGTGCTAGTGGTTTGGTCCTTGGGACAGGGTCCTACGAGCAGTACTTC. J is TRBJ2-7 and V is TRBV12-5; 9 bases match TRBD1. This CDR3 spans 16 amino acids. V gave up 0 bases and J gave up 1 base; unmatched junction bases: 4. Germline CDR1 reads LGHNT; CDR2 reads FRNRAP.

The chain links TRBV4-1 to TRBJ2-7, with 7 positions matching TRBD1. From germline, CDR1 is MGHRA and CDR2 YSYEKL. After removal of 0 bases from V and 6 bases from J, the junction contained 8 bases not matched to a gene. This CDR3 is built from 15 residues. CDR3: CASSQDEGALGEQYF. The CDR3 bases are TGCGCCAGCAGCCAAGACGAGGGGGCGTTGGGCGAGCAGTACTTC.

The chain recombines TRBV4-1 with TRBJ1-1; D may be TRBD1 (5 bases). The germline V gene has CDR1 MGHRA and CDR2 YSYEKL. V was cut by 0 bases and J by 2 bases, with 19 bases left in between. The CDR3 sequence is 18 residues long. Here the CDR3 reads CASSQDISRALDNTEAFF. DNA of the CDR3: TGCGCCAGCAGCCAAGATATATCCAGGGCTTTAGATAACACTGAAGCTTTCTTT.

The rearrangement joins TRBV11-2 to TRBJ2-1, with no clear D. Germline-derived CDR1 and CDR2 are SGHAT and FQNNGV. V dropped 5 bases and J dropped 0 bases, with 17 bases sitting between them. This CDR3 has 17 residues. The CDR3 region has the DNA TGTGCCAGCAGCCGGGTGACGGCGAGAAGCTCCTACAATGAGCAGTTCTTC. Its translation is CASSRVTARSSYNEQFF.

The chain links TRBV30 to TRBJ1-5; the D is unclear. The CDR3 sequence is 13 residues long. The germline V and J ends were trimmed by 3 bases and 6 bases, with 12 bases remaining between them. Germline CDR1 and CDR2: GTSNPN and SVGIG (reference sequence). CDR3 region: CAWSADSRQPQHF. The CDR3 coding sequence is TGTGCCTGGAGCGCGGACTCCCGTCAGCCCCAGCATTTT.

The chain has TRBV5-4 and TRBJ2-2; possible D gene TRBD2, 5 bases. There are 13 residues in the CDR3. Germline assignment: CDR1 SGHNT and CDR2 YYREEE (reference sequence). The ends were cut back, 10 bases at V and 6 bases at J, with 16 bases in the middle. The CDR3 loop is CALSTDWAGELFF. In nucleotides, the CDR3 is TGTGCCCTCTCAACGGACTGGGCCGGGGAGCTGTTTTTT. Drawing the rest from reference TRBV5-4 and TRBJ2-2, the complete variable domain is ETGVTQSPTHLIKTRGQQVTLRCSSQSGHNTVSWYQQALGQGPQFIFQYYREEENGRGNFPPRFSGLQFPNYSSELNVNALELDDSALYLCALSTDWAGELFFGEGSRLTVL.

The CDR3 region has the DNA TGCAGCGTTGAATACCCGGGACTAGCGGCCTACGAGCAGTACTTC. This gives the protein CSVEYPGLAAYEQYF. The V call is TRBV29-1, the J call TRBJ2-7, with 11 bases lining up with TRBD2. The CDR3 covers 15 residues. The V gene's germline CDR1 is SQVTM and CDR2 ANQGSEA. The junction had 5 bases not matched to a gene; V was cut back by 2 bases and J by 2 bases.

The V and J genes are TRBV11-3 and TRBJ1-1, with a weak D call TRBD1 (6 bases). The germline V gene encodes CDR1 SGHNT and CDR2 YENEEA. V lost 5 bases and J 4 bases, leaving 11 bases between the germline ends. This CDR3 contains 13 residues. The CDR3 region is CASSQGFRTEAFF. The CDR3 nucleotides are TGTGCCAGCAGCCAGGGGTTTCGCACTGAAGCTTTCTTT.

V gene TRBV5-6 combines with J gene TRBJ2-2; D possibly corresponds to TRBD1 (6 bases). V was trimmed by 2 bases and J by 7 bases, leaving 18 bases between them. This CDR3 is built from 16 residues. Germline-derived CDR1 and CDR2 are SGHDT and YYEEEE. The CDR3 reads CASSFDRIESSGELFF. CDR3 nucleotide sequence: TGTGCCAGCAGCTTTGACAGGATAGAAAGTAGCGGGGAGCTGTTTTTT.

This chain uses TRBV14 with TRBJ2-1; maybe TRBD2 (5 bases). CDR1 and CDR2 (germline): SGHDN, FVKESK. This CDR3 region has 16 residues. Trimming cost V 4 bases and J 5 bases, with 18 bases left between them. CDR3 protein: CASSLRSSGQNNEQFF. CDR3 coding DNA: TGTGCCAGCAGCCTCCGAAGCAGCGGTCAAAACAATGAGCAGTTCTTC.